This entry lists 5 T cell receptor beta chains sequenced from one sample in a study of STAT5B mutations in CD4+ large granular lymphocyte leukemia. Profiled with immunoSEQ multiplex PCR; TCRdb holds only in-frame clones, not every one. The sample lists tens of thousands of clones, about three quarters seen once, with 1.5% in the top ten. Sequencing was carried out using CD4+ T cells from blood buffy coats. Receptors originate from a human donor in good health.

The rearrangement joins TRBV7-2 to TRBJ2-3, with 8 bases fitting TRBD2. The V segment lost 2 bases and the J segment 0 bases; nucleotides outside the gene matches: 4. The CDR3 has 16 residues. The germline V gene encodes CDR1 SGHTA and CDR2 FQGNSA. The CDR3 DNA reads TGTGCCAGCAGCTTAAGCGGGGGAATTAGCACAGATACGCAGTATTTT. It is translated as CASSLSGGISTDTQYF.

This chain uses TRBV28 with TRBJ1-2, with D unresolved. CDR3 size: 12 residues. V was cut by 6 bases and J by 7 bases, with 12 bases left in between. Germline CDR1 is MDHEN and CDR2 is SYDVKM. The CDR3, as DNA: TGTGCCAGCAGGCCCTTTAAGGGTGGCTACACCTTC. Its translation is CASRPFKGGYTF.

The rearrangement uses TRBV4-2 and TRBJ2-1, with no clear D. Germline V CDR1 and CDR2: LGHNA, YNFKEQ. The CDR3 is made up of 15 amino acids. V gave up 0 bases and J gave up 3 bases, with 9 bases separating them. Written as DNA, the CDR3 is TGTGCCAGCAGCCAAGATGGAAAGGTCTACAATGAGCAGTTCTTC. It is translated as CASSQDGKVYNEQFF.

The CDR3 protein is CASSEGGTEAFF. CDR3 nucleotides: TGTGCCAGCAGTGAAGGTGGCACTGAAGCTTTCTTT. The chain uses TRBV2 and TRBJ1-1, with D unclear. Between the trimmed V and J ends, which lost 1 base and 4 bases, there was a span of 4 bases. The germline V gene encodes CDR1 SNHLY and CDR2 FYNNEI. There are 12 residues in the CDR3.

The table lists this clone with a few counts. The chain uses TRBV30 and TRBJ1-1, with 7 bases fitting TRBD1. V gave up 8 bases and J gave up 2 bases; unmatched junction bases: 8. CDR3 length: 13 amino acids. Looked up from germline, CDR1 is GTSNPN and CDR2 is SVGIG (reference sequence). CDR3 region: CAGTRDSNTEAFF. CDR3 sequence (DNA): TGTGCCGGGACTAGGGACAGCAACACTGAAGCTTTCTTT.